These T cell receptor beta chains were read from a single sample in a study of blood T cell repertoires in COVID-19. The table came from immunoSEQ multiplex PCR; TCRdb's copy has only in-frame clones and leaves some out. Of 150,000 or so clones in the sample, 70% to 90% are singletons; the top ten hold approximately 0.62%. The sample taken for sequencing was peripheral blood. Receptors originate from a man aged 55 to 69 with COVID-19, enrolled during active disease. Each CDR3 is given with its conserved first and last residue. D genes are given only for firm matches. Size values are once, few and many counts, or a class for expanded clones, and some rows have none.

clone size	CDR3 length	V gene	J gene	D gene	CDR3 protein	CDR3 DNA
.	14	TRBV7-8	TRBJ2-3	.	CASSFQSSADTQYF	TGTGCCAGCAGCTTCCAATCTAGCGCAGATACGCAGTATTTT
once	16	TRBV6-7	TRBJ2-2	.	CASSIQTDENTGELFF	TGTGCCAGCAGTATACAGACAGATGAGAACACCGGGGAGCTGTTTTTT
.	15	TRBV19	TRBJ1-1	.	CASTHSGVMNTEAFF	TGTGCCAGTACCCATAGCGGGGTCATGAACACTGAAGCTTTCTTT
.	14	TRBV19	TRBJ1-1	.	CASSKLISGTEAFF	TGTGCCAGTAGTAAATTGATCTCAGGGACTGAAGCTTTCTTT
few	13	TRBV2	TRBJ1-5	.	CASRYSAGQPQHF	TGTGCCAGCAGATACAGTGCCGGTCAGCCCCAGCATTTT
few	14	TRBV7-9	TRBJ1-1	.	CASSLEQANTEAFF	TGTGCCAGCAGCTTAGAACAGGCGAACACTGAAGCTTTCTTT
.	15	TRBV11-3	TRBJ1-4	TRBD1	CASSLGTGTNEKLFF	TGTGCCAGCAGCCTAGGGACAGGGACTAATGAAAAACTGTTTTTT
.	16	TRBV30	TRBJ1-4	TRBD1	CAWSTHGTVANEKLFF	TGTGCCTGGAGTACACACGGGACAGTCGCTAATGAAAAACTGTTTTTT
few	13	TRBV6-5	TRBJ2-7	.	CASRQTGSYEQYF	TGTGCCAGCAGACAAACAGGGTCGTACGAGCAGTACTTC
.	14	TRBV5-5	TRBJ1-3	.	CASSFPGSGNTIYF	TGTGCCAGCAGCTTCCCGGGCTCTGGAAACACCATATATTTT
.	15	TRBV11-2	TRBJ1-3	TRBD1	CASSLLQGAGNTIYF	TGTGCCAGCAGCTTACTTCAGGGGGCTGGAAACACCATATATTTT
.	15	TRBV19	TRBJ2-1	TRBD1	CASSIPGQGRNEQFF	TGTGCCAGTAGTATACCGGGACAGGGCCGCAATGAGCAGTTCTTC
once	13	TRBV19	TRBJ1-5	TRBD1	CASGGGHRQPQHF	TGTGCCTCAGGGGGCGGACACAGACAGCCCCAGCATTTT
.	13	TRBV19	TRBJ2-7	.	CASSGLYSYEQYF	TGTGCCAGTAGCGGACTATACTCCTACGAGCAGTACTTC
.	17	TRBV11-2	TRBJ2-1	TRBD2	CASTWVRRGGSYNEQFF	TGTGCCAGCACCTGGGTTAGGCGGGGGGGATCCTACAATGAGCAGTTCTTC
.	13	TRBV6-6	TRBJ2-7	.	CASSRQSPYEQYF	TGTGCCAGCAGTCGACAGTCTCCCTACGAGCAGTACTTC
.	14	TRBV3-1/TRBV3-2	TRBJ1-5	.	CASSQDQGNQPQHF	TGTGCCAGCAGCCAAGACCAGGGAAATCAGCCCCAGCATTTT
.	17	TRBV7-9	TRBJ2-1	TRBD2	CASSLRGGPNSYNEQFF	TGTGCCAGCAGCCTACGGGGGGGCCCCAACTCCTACAATGAGCAGTTCTTC
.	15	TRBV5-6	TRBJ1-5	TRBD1	CASSFSGTGNQPQHF	TGTGCCAGCAGCTTCAGCGGGACAGGGAATCAGCCCCAGCATTTT
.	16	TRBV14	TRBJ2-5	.	CASSPIFVGRQETQYF	TGTGCCAGCAGCCCGATCTTTGTGGGGAGACAAGAGACCCAGTACTTC
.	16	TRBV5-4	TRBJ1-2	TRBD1	CASSWGQGGANYGYTF	TGTGCCAGCAGCTGGGGACAGGGGGGAGCTAACTATGGCTACACCTTC
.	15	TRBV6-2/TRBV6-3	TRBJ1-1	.	CASSSVGLMNTEAFF	TGTGCCAGCAGTTCGGTGGGACTGATGAACACTGAAGCTTTCTTT
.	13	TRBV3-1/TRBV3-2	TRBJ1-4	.	CASSQVEGEKLFF	TGTGCCAGCAGCCAAGTAGAGGGTGAAAAACTGTTTTTT
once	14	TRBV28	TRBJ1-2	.	CASSLGAANYGYTF	TGTGCCAGCAGTTTAGGGGCAGCGAACTATGGCTACACCTTC
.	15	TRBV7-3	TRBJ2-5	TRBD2	CASSRTGLAQETQYF	TGTGCCAGCAGCCGAACCGGACTAGCCCAAGAGACCCAGTACTTC
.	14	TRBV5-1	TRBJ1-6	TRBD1	CASSQGTDGAPLHF	TGCGCCAGCAGCCAGGGGACAGACGGGGCACCCCTCCACTTT
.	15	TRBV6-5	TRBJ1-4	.	CASSYSRREAAKLFF	TGTGCCAGCAGTTACTCTCGGAGGGAGGCGGCAAAACTGTTTTTT
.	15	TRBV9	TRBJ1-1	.	CASSPFSPGNTEAFF	TGTGCCAGCAGCCCTTTCAGTCCGGGGAACACTGAAGCTTTCTTT
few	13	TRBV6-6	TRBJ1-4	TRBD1	CASKRTGEEKLFF	TGTGCCAGCAAACGGACAGGGGAAGAAAAACTGTTTTTT
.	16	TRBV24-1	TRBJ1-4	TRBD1	CATSDSPGQGGEKLFF	TGTGCCACCAGTGATTCGCCGGGACAGGGGGGTGAAAAACTGTTTTTT
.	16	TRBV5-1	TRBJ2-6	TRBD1	CASSLATGAGANVLTF	TGCGCCAGCAGCTTGGCGACAGGGGCCGGGGCCAACGTCCTGACTTTC
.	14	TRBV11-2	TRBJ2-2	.	CASSLVQSTGELFF	TGTGCCAGCAGCTTAGTGCAGTCCACCGGGGAGCTGTTTTTT